Following are 26 T cell receptor beta chains from one sample sequenced in a study of cytomegalovirus exposure and HLA in healthy donors (dated by TCRdb to 2015 to 2018). The library was produced with the immunoSEQ multiplex PCR assay. The immuneACCESS repertoire file appears here via TCRdb, limited to in-frame rearrangements. These files lack a portion of the clones; in checked studies, under half of the deficit traces to unresolved V genes, and the cause of the others is not known. The sample table holds roughly 240,000 clones, of which just under 90% were seen once. Less than 3% of the sample is held by the ten biggest clonotypes. The sample comprised PBMCs. Every receptor here comes from a man younger than 35 in good health and CMV-seronegative.

The chain couples TRBV27 to TRBJ2-2; D is uncertain. Germline CDR1 and CDR2: MNHEY and SMNVEV (reference sequence). The CDR3 covers 11 residues. V lost 3 bases, J lost 8 bases, and 4 bases lay in between. CDR3 sequence: CASSFEGELFF. In DNA, the CDR3 is TGTGCCAGCAGTTTTGAGGGGGAGCTGTTTTTT.

This clone was detected a few times. The chain joins TRBV7-9 to TRBJ2-1, with D possibly TRBD2 on 7 matching bases. With 7 bases removed from V and 4 bases from J, the gap between germline ends came to 29 bases. CDR1 is SEHNR, CDR2 FQNEAQ, per germline (reference sequence). CDR3 size: 19 residues. The CDR3 DNA follows: TGTGCCAGCACCCCCCGGCTCTCGGGGGGCCCCGCCATATACAATGAGCAGTTCTTC. Translated, it gives CASTPRLSGGPAIYNEQFF.

The gene calls are TRBV13 and TRBJ1-2; D call uncertain. Germline CDR1 is PRHDT and CDR2 is FYEKMQ (reference sequence). V gave up 1 base and J gave up 7 bases, with 7 bases separating them. The CDR3 contains 12 residues. CDR3 in amino acids: CASSLDGPGYTF. The CDR3 nucleotides read TGTGCCAGCAGCTTAGATGGGCCTGGCTACACCTTC.

V is TRBV7-9 and J is TRBJ2-7, with D perhaps TRBD2 (6 bases). The ends were cut back, 1 base at V and 3 bases at J, with 10 bases in the middle. This CDR3 spans 14 amino acids. Germline V gives CDR1 SEHNR, CDR2 FQNEAQ (reference sequence). The CDR3 reads CASSLGGVFYEQYF. The CDR3 DNA follows: TGTGCCAGCAGCTTAGGGGGGGTCTTCTACGAGCAGTACTTC.

This rearrangement joins TRBV27 to TRBJ2-1, with 14 bases identical to TRBD2. J gave up 6 bases and V 4 bases, and 11 bases lay outside the gene matches. Germline lookup yields CDR1 MNHEY and CDR2 SMNVEV (reference sequence). The CDR3 length is 18 residues. CDR3: CASSSILRLAGGSNEQFF. CDR3 sequence (DNA): TGTGCCAGCAGTTCCATTCTAAGACTAGCGGGAGGGTCCAATGAGCAGTTCTTC.

The V gene is TRBV19, the J gene TRBJ2-5, with 10 bases that match TRBD1. V shed 4 bases and J 4 bases; nucleotides not matched to a gene: 6. CDR1 and CDR2 from the germline V gene are LNHDA and SQIVND (reference sequence). The CDR3 contains 15 residues. DNA for the CDR3: TGTGCCAGTAGTAAAAGGGACAGGGGCGCAGAGACCCAGTACTTC. It is translated as CASSKRDRGAETQYF.

This chain joins TRBV9 and TRBJ2-7, with TRBD1 matching over 9 bases. CDR1 is SGDLS, CDR2 YYNGEE, per germline. The V segment lost 4 bases and the J segment 6 bases; nucleotides outside the gene matches: 8. This CDR3 region has 14 residues. The CDR3 nucleotides read TGTGCCAGCAGCACAGGGGGCGGGGGTGCCGAGCAGTACTTC. Protein product: CASSTGGGGAEQYF.

The CDR3, as DNA: TGCGCCAGCAGCCAAGGTTCGGCGGGCTCGAACACCGGGGAGCTGTTTTTT. It yields the protein CASSQGSAGSNTGELFF. The chain is built from TRBV4-3 and TRBJ2-2; a possible D gene is TRBD2 (5 bases). Trimming stripped 1 base from V and 0 bases from J, with 12 bases between. CDR3 length equals 17 residues. CDR1 is LGHNA and CDR2 is YSLEER in the germline V gene.

V usage is TRBV7-9 and J usage is TRBJ2-3, with 12 bases aligning to TRBD2. The CDR3 has 16 amino acids. The V gene's germline CDR1 is SEHNR and CDR2 FQNEAQ (reference sequence). Trimming took 5 bases from V and 2 from J; bases not matched to a gene: 5. CDR3 in DNA: TGTGCCAGCAGCCCCAGACTAGCGGGGGACACAGATACGCAGTATTTT. As protein: CASSPRLAGDTDTQYF. The variable domain in full, with the rest retrieved from reference TRBV7-9 and TRBJ2-3, is DTGVSQNPRHKITKRGQNVTFRCDPISEHNRLYWYRQTLGQGPEFLTYFQNEAQLEKSRLLSDRFSAERPKGSFSTLEIQRTEQGDSAMYLCASSPRLAGDTDTQYFGPGTRLTVL.

The chain joins TRBV25-1 to TRBJ2-7, with no clear D. With 6 bases removed from V and 3 bases from J, the gap between germline ends came to 9 bases. This CDR3 region has 12 residues. Germline CDR1 and CDR2: MGHDK and SYGVNS. In nucleotides, the CDR3 is TGTGCCAGCAGCTCAACGAGCTACGAGCAGTACTTC. As protein: CASSSTSYEQYF.

This rearrangement joins TRBV5-1 to TRBJ1-6, with D possibly matching TRBD1 (5 bases). Deletions cut 2 bases from V and 5 bases from J, with 11 bases between. The CDR3 has 15 residues. Germline V lookup: CDR1 SGHRS, CDR2 YFSETQ. CDR3 DNA: TGCGCCAGCAGCTTTAGACAGAACGATAATTCACCCCTCCACTTT. Amino acid sequence: CASSFRQNDNSPLHF. Based on the CDR3 plus reference TRBV5-1 and TRBJ1-6, the full variable domain is KAGVTQTPRYLIKTRGQQVTLSCSPISGHRSVSWYQQTPGQGLQFLFEYFSETQRNKGNFPGRFSGRQFSNSRSEMNVSTLELGDSALYLCASSFRQNDNSPLHFGNGTRLTVT.

This clone has just one count. The V call is TRBV27, the J call TRBJ2-7, with D possibly being TRBD2 (6 bases). Germline CDR1 reads MNHEY; CDR2 reads SMNVEV (reference sequence). This CDR3 is 14 amino acids long. V was pared by 5 bases and J by 11 bases, with 22 bases between. CDR3 DNA: TGTGCCAGCAGTCCCACAACTAGCCCCCAGAACGAGTACTTC. Its protein product is CASSPTTSPQNEYF.

J is TRBJ1-5 and V is TRBV19; TRBD1 aligns across 7 bases. Looked up from germline, CDR1 is LNHDA and CDR2 is SQIVND (reference sequence). The length of the CDR3 is 13 residues. V shed 9 bases and J 2 bases; nucleotides not matched to a gene: 4. The CDR3 coding sequence is TGTGCCAGCCACGGACAGGGCAATCAGCCCCAGCATTTT. Translated: CASHGQGNQPQHF.

The V gene is TRBV7-6, the J gene TRBJ2-2, with 13 nucleotides matching TRBD2. Unmatched junction bases numbered 7, after V lost 6 bases and J lost 6 bases. CDR1 and CDR2 (germline): SGHVS, FNYEAQ. This CDR3 is built from 16 residues. The DNA of the CDR3 is TGTGCCAGCAGTCTCGGACTAGCGGGAGCTCCCGGGGAGCTGTTTTTT. Translation: CASSLGLAGAPGELFF.

The V gene is TRBV5-4, the J gene TRBJ1-1; D call uncertain. The CDR3 runs to 13 residues. CDR1 is SGHNT and CDR2 is YYREEE in the germline V gene (reference sequence). Trimming left V 4 bases short and J 3 bases short, with 10 bases between. The CDR3 sequence: CASSDTSDTEAFF. CDR3 DNA: TGTGCCAGCAGCGACACCAGTGACACTGAAGCTTTCTTT.

J is TRBJ2-2 and V is TRBV14, with a tentative D call TRBD1 (6 bases). Trimming removed 1 base from V and 4 bases from J, with 10 bases in between. CDR3 size: 15 residues. From germline, CDR1 is SGHDN and CDR2 FVKESK. The CDR3 spells CASSQAMGATGELFF. Written as DNA, the CDR3 is TGTGCCAGCAGCCAAGCGATGGGGGCCACCGGGGAGCTGTTTTTT.

This chain joins TRBV6-5 and TRBJ2-7, with a tentative D call TRBD1 (6 bases). Between the trimmed V and J ends, which lost 6 bases and 7 bases, there was a span of 19 bases. The CDR3 runs to 14 residues. The germline gives CDR1 MNHEY, CDR2 SVGAGI. CDR3 residues: CASRMTGPGWEQYF. DNA of the CDR3: TGTGCCAGCAGGATGACAGGCCCCGGGTGGGAGCAGTACTTC.

This clone came up once. The chain combines TRBV7-9 with TRBJ2-7; TRBD2 agrees at 7 bases. Germline V gene sequence: CDR1 SEHNR, CDR2 FQNEAQ (reference sequence). With V trimmed by 5 bases and J by 5 bases, 9 bases remained unmatched. The CDR3 extends over 14 amino acids. CDR3 bases: TGTGCCAGCAGCGCATGGGGAGGGAAGAACGAGCAGTACTTC. Protein: CASSAWGGKNEQYF.

The chain links TRBV6-1 to TRBJ2-7, with a tentative D call TRBD2 (5 bases). The CDR3 extends over 16 amino acids. Trimming took 3 bases from V and 0 from J, leaving 15 bases between them. CDR1 and CDR2 from the germline V gene are MNHNS and SASEGT. In DNA form, the CDR3 reads TGTGCCAGCAGTGAGCACGGAGGTCTTAGCTCCTACGAGCAGTACTTC. As protein: CASSEHGGLSSYEQYF.

The J gene is TRBJ1-2, the V gene TRBV7-2, with a weak D call TRBD1 (5 bases). The CDR3 consists of 14 residues. Per germline, CDR1 SGHTA and CDR2 FQGNSA. V was cut by 2 bases and J by 4 bases, with 11 bases left in between. The CDR3 DNA reads TGTGCCAGCAGCTTATACGACAGCTTCTATGGCTACACCTTC. Translation: CASSLYDSFYGYTF.

The chain combines TRBV5-6 with TRBJ2-7; 9 bases agree with TRBD1. The germline gives CDR1 SGHDT, CDR2 YYEEEE. The CDR3 is 15 amino acids. Trimming at V came to 4 bases and at J to 4 bases, leaving 9 bases not matched to a gene. CDR3 region: CASSVRDRAYYEQYF. The CDR3 bases are TGTGCCAGCAGCGTCCGGGACAGGGCGTATTACGAGCAGTACTTC.

This clone was counted only a few times. The chain combines TRBV2 with TRBJ2-7; no firm D call. The CDR3 runs 10 residues. Germline loops: CDR1 SNHLY, CDR2 FYNNEI. V was cut by 6 bases and J by 4 bases, with 4 bases left in between. The CDR3 DNA reads TGTGCCAGCAGCATTTACGAGCAGTACTTC. This encodes CASSIYEQYF.

With regard to this clone: The same CDR3 also results from other DNA sequences found in this sample. The chain couples TRBV4-3 to TRBJ1-6, with a tentative D call TRBD1 (5 bases). Trimming removed 0 bases from V and 10 bases from J, with 7 bases in between. Germline V gives CDR1 LGHNA, CDR2 YSLEER. CDR3 length equals 13 residues. CDR3 sequence: CASSQDRGSPLHF. Written as DNA, the CDR3 is TGCGCCAGCAGCCAAGATAGGGGATCACCCCTCCACTTT.

A few counts support this clone. The CDR3 sequence is CASSLFRTGDQPQHF. CDR3 bases: TGTGCCAGCAGCCTATTCCGGACAGGGGATCAGCCCCAGCATTTT. V gene TRBV7-2 combines with J gene TRBJ1-5; 9 bases are a match to TRBD1. Losses at the gene ends were 5 bases for V and 5 bases for J; bases not matched to a gene: 7. CDR3 length: 15 residues. From germline, CDR1 is SGHTA and CDR2 FQGNSA.

The V call is TRBV28, the J call TRBJ1-5; D remains ambiguous. V was cut by 2 bases and J by 6 bases, with 14 bases left in between. The CDR3 has 15 amino acids. CDR1 and CDR2 (germline): MDHEN, SYDVKM. CDR3 nucleotides: TGTGCCAGCAGTTTAAGCGTGGTACCGGGTCAGCCCCAGCATTTT. Its protein is CASSLSVVPGQPQHF.

CDR3: CASSLTKGETQYF. The CDR3 DNA reads TGCGCCAGCAGCTTGACTAAGGGGGAGACCCAGTACTTC. This chain joins TRBV5-1 and TRBJ2-5; D may be TRBD1 (5 bases). The CDR3 length is 13 residues. Trimming took off 1 base at V and 5 bases at J, with 9 bases between the two ends. Germline lookup yields CDR1 SGHRS and CDR2 YFSETQ.